The 20 T cell receptor beta chains given below trace back to one sample, sequenced in a study of beta chain features in type 1 diabetes. The authors reverse transcribed all of the isolated RNA, so sequencing captured expressed TCRB transcripts. Some clones are missing from TCRdb's copy, which holds only in-frame ones; the method was immunoSEQ multiplex PCR. The data show over 300,000 clones, with roughly 8% seen just once and less than 0.45% held by the top ten. The sample taken for sequencing was central memory CD4+ T cells from blood. The receptors come from a woman aged 18-29 years in good health.

The CDR3 spells CASSVAAGASSGLAKNIQYF. The DNA of the CDR3 is TGTGCCAGCAGCGTAGCGGCGGGAGCGAGTTCGGGGCTAGCCAAAAACATTCAGTACTTC. The rearrangement joins TRBV9 to TRBJ2-4, with TRBD2 matching over 7 bases. Germline V gene sequence: CDR1 SGDLS, CDR2 YYNGEE. After removal of 0 bases from V and 0 bases from J, the junction contained 15 bases not matched to a gene. There are 20 residues in the CDR3.

This clone was recorded a few times. Within the sample, other DNA sequences also encode this same CDR3. V and J are TRBV15 and TRBJ2-1; D perhaps matches TRBD2 (6 bases). The CDR3 has 16 residues. V was trimmed by 3 bases and J by 3 bases, leaving 15 bases between them. Germline V lookup: CDR1 LNHNV, CDR2 YYDKDF (reference sequence). DNA of the CDR3: TGTGCCACCAGCAGGGCCCCGGGGACTCTCTACAATGAGCAGTTCTTC. Translation: CATSRAPGTLYNEQFF.

This clone was picked up many times. The rearrangement uses TRBV5-4 and TRBJ1-2; 7 positions match TRBD1. Trimming at V came to 2 bases and at J to 4 bases, leaving 11 bases not matched to a gene. This CDR3 contains 16 residues. CDR1 is SGHNT and CDR2 is YYREEE in the germline V gene (reference sequence). CDR3 sequence: CASSFSPGQRSYGYTF. The DNA for the CDR3 is TGTGCCAGCAGCTTTTCACCGGGACAGAGAAGCTATGGCTACACCTTC.

The sample holds a few counts of this clone. This sequence joins TRBV7-2 and TRBJ1-1, with a tentative D call TRBD1 (5 bases). Between the trimmed V and J ends, which lost 5 bases and 6 bases, there was a span of 13 bases. From germline, CDR1 is SGHTA and CDR2 FQGNSA. The CDR3 sequence is 13 residues long. The CDR3 sequence: CASSPQPRAEAFF. The CDR3 nucleotides read TGTGCCAGCAGCCCCCAGCCCAGGGCTGAAGCTTTCTTT.

This clone has a handful of counts. The CDR3 protein is CASSRRLAGGQDTQYF. The CDR3 DNA reads as TGTGCCAGCAGCCGGAGACTAGCGGGAGGGCAAGATACGCAGTATTTT. This chain links TRBV7-2 with TRBJ2-3; TRBD2 aligns across 14 bases. CDR1 SGHTA and CDR2 FQGNSA come from the germline V gene. This CDR3 spans 16 amino acids. J was trimmed by 5 bases and V by 5 bases; bases with no gene match: 6.

The chain has TRBV20-1 and TRBJ1-4, with no clear D. The CDR3 has 11 amino acids. The V gene's germline CDR1 is DFQATT and CDR2 SNEGSKA (reference sequence). With 3 bases removed from V and 7 bases from J, the gap between germline ends came to 6 bases. This chain's CDR3 is CSASRGEKLFF. In DNA form, the CDR3 reads TGCAGTGCTAGCCGAGGTGAAAAACTGTTTTTT.

This clone was seen only a few times. The chain carries TRBV2 and TRBJ1-4; D is perhaps TRBD1 (6 bases). CDR3 length: 13 amino acids. Germline values: CDR1 SNHLY, CDR2 FYNNEI. Deletions cut 4 bases from V and 8 bases from J, with 11 bases between. This CDR3 is CASSGDNNEKLFF. Written as DNA, the CDR3 is TGTGCCAGCAGTGGGGACAATAACGAAAAACTGTTTTTT.

In this sample, this clone turned up a few times. The chain is built from TRBV5-4 and TRBJ2-1; 7 bases agree with TRBD2. Germline V CDR1 and CDR2: SGHNT, YYREEE (reference sequence). This CDR3 contains 15 residues. V trimming: 4 bases; J trimming: 3 bases; junction bases outside the gene matches: 7. The CDR3 bases are TGTGCCAGCAGCCATACTAGCGCGTTCTACAATGAGCAGTTCTTC. Translated: CASSHTSAFYNEQFF.

This sequence joins TRBV2 and TRBJ2-5; D might be TRBD2 (5 bases). Germline V gene sequence: CDR1 SNHLY, CDR2 FYNNEI. The CDR3 has 13 amino acids. Trimming took 4 bases from V and 1 from J, leaving 7 bases between them. This CDR3 is CASSGGSQETQYF. The DNA for the CDR3 is TGTGCCAGCAGTGGAGGGTCCCAAGAGACCCAGTACTTC. The variable domain in full, completed from reference TRBV2 and TRBJ2-5, reads EPEVTQTPSHQVTQMGQEVILRCVPISNHLYFYWYRQILGQKVEFLVSFYNNEISEKSEIFDDQFSVERPDGSNFTLKIRSTKLEDSAMYFCASSGGSQETQYFGPGTRLLVL.

The chain joins TRBV5-1 to TRBJ2-7; a possible D gene is TRBD1 (6 bases). Trimming cost V 9 bases and J 0 bases, with 19 bases left between them. The CDR3 consists of 15 residues. CDR1 SGHRS and CDR2 YFSETQ come from the germline V gene. In DNA form, the CDR3 reads TGCGCCACCCGACAGGAGCCCAGGAGCTCCTACGAGCAGTACTTC. Protein product: CATRQEPRSSYEQYF.

The table lists this clone with many counts. The V and J genes are TRBV7-3 and TRBJ2-5; D may be TRBD1 (6 bases). The CDR3 has 14 amino acids. Germline V gene lookup returns CDR1 SGHTA and CDR2 FQGTGA. The germline V and J ends were trimmed by 2 bases and 4 bases, with 11 bases remaining between them. CDR3 sequence: CASSLFGRGETQYF. The DNA of the CDR3 is TGTGCCAGCAGCTTATTCGGCAGGGGAGAGACCCAGTACTTC.

As concerns this clone: This sample also contains other DNA sequences that code for the same CDR3. The chain is built from TRBV7-9 and TRBJ2-1; D perhaps matches TRBD2 (6 bases). CDR3 size: 15 residues. With 2 bases removed from V and 0 bases from J, the gap between germline ends came to 8 bases. Germline V lookup: CDR1 SEHNR, CDR2 FQNEAQ (reference sequence). CDR3: CASSLSGVSYNEQFF. CDR3 DNA sequence: TGTGCCAGCAGCTTATCGGGGGTCTCCTACAATGAGCAGTTCTTC.

Here the CDR3 reads CASSGGQINNNEQFF. The DNA of the CDR3 is TGCGCCAGCAGCGGCGGACAAATAAATAACAATGAGCAGTTCTTC. The chain couples TRBV5-1 to TRBJ2-1, with a tentative D call TRBD1 (5 bases). The CDR3 loop spans 15 amino acids. Trimming removed 4 bases at V and 5 bases at J, with 16 bases between. Germline loops: CDR1 SGHRS, CDR2 YFSETQ.

V gene TRBV18 combines with J gene TRBJ1-3; tentatively, D is TRBD1 (5 bases). The CDR3 totals 17 residues. V was cut by 3 bases and J by 2 bases, with 17 bases left in between. CDR1 is KGHSH and CDR2 is LQKENI in the germline V gene. CDR3 amino acids: CASSPVPSGGTGNTIYF. The DNA of the CDR3 is TGTGCCAGCTCACCGGTACCTTCTGGGGGAACTGGAAACACCATATATTTT.

CDR3 bases: TGTGCCAGCTCGGCAGCGGGACAGCCCCAGCATTTT. Translation gives CASSAAGQPQHF. The chain couples TRBV28 to TRBJ1-5; D is ambiguous. Deletions cut 8 bases from V and 7 bases from J, with 12 bases between. The CDR3 is made up of 12 amino acids. Germline CDR1 is MDHEN and CDR2 is SYDVKM.

On this clone: Other DNA sequences from this sample encode an identical CDR3 as well. The chain employs TRBV7-2 and TRBJ2-7; D might be TRBD2 (6 bases). The V end was cut by 3 bases, the J end by 2 bases, with 11 bases between. The CDR3 loop spans 14 amino acids. The germline gives CDR1 SGHTA, CDR2 FQGNSA. CDR3 residues: CASSFRDFPYEQYF. CDR3 in DNA: TGTGCCAGCAGCTTTCGGGACTTCCCCTACGAGCAGTACTTC. The whole variable domain, remainder taken from reference TRBV7-2 and TRBJ2-7, is GAGVSQSPSNKVTEKGKDVELRCDPISGHTALYWYRQSLGQGLEFLIYFQGNSAPDKSGLPSDRFSAERTGGSVSTLTIQRTQQEDSAVYLCASSFRDFPYEQYFGPGTRLTVT.

This clone appeared a few times. This chain links TRBV5-1 with TRBJ2-5; possible D gene TRBD1, 5 bases. The length of the CDR3 is 15 residues. Germline CDR1 SGHRS, CDR2 YFSETQ. Trimming stripped 0 bases from V and 4 bases from J, with 13 bases between. The chain's CDR3 is CASSLAVGVSETQYF. DNA for the CDR3: TGCGCCAGCAGCTTGGCTGTAGGGGTTTCAGAGACCCAGTACTTC.

This clone was found a few times. The rearrangement links TRBV4-2 to TRBJ2-7, with D perhaps assigned TRBD1 or TRBD2 (5 bases each). This CDR3 region has 14 residues. V lost 1 base to trimming and J lost 3 bases, with 10 bases between them. The germline CDR1 and CDR2 sequences are LGHNA and YNFKEQ. This CDR3 reads CASSQGLGDYEQYF. In DNA form, the CDR3 reads TGTGCCAGCAGCCAAGGTTTGGGGGACTACGAGCAGTACTTC.

In this sample, this clone turned up a few times. The rearrangement joins TRBV29-1 to TRBJ2-7, with 7 bases fitting TRBD2. Germline assignment: CDR1 SQVTM and CDR2 ANQGSEA. CDR3 length: 13 amino acids. Trimming at V came to 3 bases and at J to 10 bases, leaving 12 bases not matched to a gene. CDR3 in amino acids: CSVDVGLEGSQYF. The CDR3 DNA reads TGCAGCGTTGATGTAGGACTAGAAGGTTCCCAGTACTTC.

This clone appeared a few times. CDR3 nucleotide sequence: TGTGCCAGTAGTACAACAGGCGTCGGTGTCGGGGAGCTGTTTTTT. Amino acids: CASSTTGVGVGELFF. The chain recombines TRBV19 with TRBJ2-2; the D gene is possibly TRBD1 (5 bases). Trimming pared 4 bases from V and 7 bases from J, leaving 16 bases between. Germline V CDR1 and CDR2: LNHDA, SQIVND (reference sequence). This CDR3 contains 15 residues. The whole variable domain, filled in from reference TRBV19 and TRBJ2-2, reads DGGITQSPKYLFRKEGQNVTLSCEQNLNHDAMYWYRQDPGQGLRLIYYSQIVNDFQKGDIAEGYSVSREKKESFPLTVTSAQKNPTAFYLCASSTTGVGVGELFFGEGSRLTVL.